Listed here is a single TCR beta chain. Other DNA sequences in the same sample also yield this CDR3. This specimen comes from a study of blood T cell repertoires in COVID-19. Clones were read by immunoSEQ multiplex PCR, and TCRdb kept only the in-frame ones, dropping some. This repertoire shows approximately 52,000 clones, 80% to 90% found once; its top ten account for roughly 5.3%. V shed 4 bases and J shed 5 bases, with 12 bases lying between them. This CDR3 is built from 13 residues. The germline V gene has CDR1 SGDLS and CDR2 YYNGEE. The sample taken for sequencing was peripheral blood. The TCR originated in a man between 60 and 75 years old with active COVID-19. The V gene is TRBV9, the J gene TRBJ1-1; TRBD1 might be the D (6 bases). The CDR3 protein is CASSPGGRTEAFF. CDR3 bases: TGTGCCAGCAGCCCGGGGGGGCGGACTGAAGCTTTCTTT.